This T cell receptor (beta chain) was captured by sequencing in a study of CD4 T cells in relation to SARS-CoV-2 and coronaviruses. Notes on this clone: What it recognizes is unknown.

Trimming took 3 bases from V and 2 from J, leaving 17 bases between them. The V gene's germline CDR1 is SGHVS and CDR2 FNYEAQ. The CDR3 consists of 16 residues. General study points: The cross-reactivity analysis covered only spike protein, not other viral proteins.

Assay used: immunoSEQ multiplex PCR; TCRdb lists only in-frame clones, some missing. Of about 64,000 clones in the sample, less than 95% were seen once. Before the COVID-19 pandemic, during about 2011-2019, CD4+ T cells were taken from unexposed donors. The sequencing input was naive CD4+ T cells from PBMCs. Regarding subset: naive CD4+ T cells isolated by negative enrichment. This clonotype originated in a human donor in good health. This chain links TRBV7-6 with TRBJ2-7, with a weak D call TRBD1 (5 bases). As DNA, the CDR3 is TGTGCCAGCAGCTTTAATTCGGGCAGGGCCCCCTACGAGCAGTACTTC. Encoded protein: CASSFNSGRAPYEQYF.